This T cell receptor beta chain was observed in a study of regulatory T cells in long-lasting Graves disease. This CDR3 has 16 residues. Between the trimmed V and J ends, which lost 0 bases and 3 bases, there was a span of 9 bases. CDR1 is MDHEN and CDR2 is SYDVKM in the germline V gene. Building the TCR beta libraries relied on iRepertoire HTBI primers, and CDR3 regions underwent Arm-PCR. Via MiXCR, TCRdb re-called the multiplex PCR reads, giving one row per CDR3 protein. The sample records some 490,000 distinct CDR3 sequences, 12% being singletons. This clonotype was recorded at least ten times. Indicated time point: newly diagnosed GD, antithyroid drugs for less than 3 months. The authors made the TCR library using RNA they extracted from PBMCs. Graves' disease diagnosis relied on American Thyroid Association guidelines. These data also formed part of another study, on T cells in Graves' hyperthyroidism and ophthalmopathy.

The sequenced sample was peripheral blood mononuclear cells (PBMCs), obtained at new diagnosis, from a patient treated with antithyroid drugs. The J gene is TRBJ1-6, the V gene TRBV28; D not certain. This sequence originates from a woman under 40 with Graves disease. CDR3 nucleotides: TGTGCCAGCAGTTTATGGGTAGTCGACTATAATTCACCCCTCCACTTT. Its translation is CASSLWVVDYNSPLHF.